The rows below give T cell receptor beta chains drawn from one sample of a study of T cells in Graves' hyperthyroidism and ophthalmopathy. TCRdb re-analysed the multiplex PCR reads in MiXCR, keeping a single row per CDR3 protein. The profile shows 500,000 to 600,000 distinct CDR3 sequences, roughly 17% of them singletons. Sequences were obtained from blood. The receptors were gathered from a woman aged 18-29 years with Graves' hyperthyroidism. Each CDR3 is given with its conserved first and last residue. D genes are given only for firm matches. Expanded clones are given a class, and other clones once, few, many or no size at all.

many,NA,TRBJ1-1,TRBV11-2,TGTGCCAGCAGCTTAGATCTACCCACTGAAGCTTTCTTT,CASSLDLPTEAFF
NA,NA,TRBJ1-2,TRBV7-2,TGTGCCAGCAGCTCCTACCCCCACCCCGGTCACACCTTC,CASSSYPHPGHTF
NA,NA,TRBJ2-2,TRBV14,TGTGCCAGCAGCCAAGAAGGGGGTGTGCTGTTTTTT,CASSQEGGVLFF
many,TRBD1,TRBJ2-7,TRBV7-9,TGTGCCAGCAGCCACCGGGACAGACCCTACGAGCAGTACTTC,CASSHRDRPYEQYF
many,TRBD2,TRBJ2-3,TRBV29-1,TGCAGCGTTCGAGCGGGAGTGACAGATACGCAGTATTTT,CSVRAGVTDTQYF
few,NA,TRBJ2-1,TRBV18,TGTGCCAGCTCACCAGCAGCTTTCAATGAGCAGTTCTTC,CASSPAAFNEQFF
few,NA,TRBJ2-3,TRBV3-1,TGTGCCAGCAGCCGCTGGGGAGGGCAGGGGGCCACAGATACGCAGTATTTT,CASSRWGGQGATDTQYF
many,NA,TRBJ2-7,TRBV7-8,TGTGCCAGCAGTACACATGGCACTTTTCCCTACGAGCAGTACTTC,CASSTHGTFPYEQYF
NA,NA,TRBJ2-2,TRBV28,TGTGCCAGCAGTTCAACAGGGATGACCACCGGGGAGCTGTTTTTT,CASSSTGMTTGELFF
few,NA,TRBJ2-7,TRBV7-8,TGTGCCAGCTTACTCTTAGCGGACCTCTCCTACGAGCAGTACTTC,CASLLLADLSYEQYF
many,TRBD1,TRBJ2-3,TRBV7-9,TGTGCCAGCAGCTTAGTCGGTGGACAGGGAGAGGATACGCAGTATTTT,CASSLVGGQGEDTQYF
NA,NA,TRBJ2-4,TRBV2,TGTGCCAGCAGTGAAGGACCAGGGGTTAAGTCAAAAAACATTCAGTACTTC,CASSEGPGVKSKNIQYF
NA,NA,TRBJ1-2,TRBV5-1,TGCGCCAGCAGCCGAAAGGACGGAACCAAAAACTATGACTACACCTTC,CASSRKDGTKNYDYTF
few,NA,TRBJ2-2,TRBV28,TGTGCCAGCAGATTGGTTTCCACCGGGGAGCTGTTTTTT,CASRLVSTGELFF
few,NA,TRBJ2-1,TRBV28,TGTGCCAGCAGTCCCCTCCGGAGGGAGCAGTTCTTC,CASSPLRREQFF
many,NA,TRBJ1-2,TRBV12-3/TRBV12-4,TGTGCCAGCAGCGATCTCCGGGGACCAGGTGGCTACACCTTC,CASSDLRGPGGYTF
many,TRBD2,TRBJ2-3,TRBV7-2,TGTGCCAGCAGCTTAGGGACTAGCGACACAGATACGCAGTATTTT,CASSLGTSDTDTQYF
NA,NA,TRBJ1-3,TRBV18,TGTGCCAGCTCACCGGAACAGGAGGGTGGAAACACCATATATTTT,CASSPEQEGGNTIYF
many,TRBD1,TRBJ2-7,TRBV11-3,TGTGCCAGCAGCTTACAACAGGGGTACGAGCAGTACTTC,CASSLQQGYEQYF
many,NA,TRBJ1-5,TRBV2,TGTGCCAGCAGTGATATAGGGGTAGCGTCGTTCGGACAGCCCCAGCATTTT,CASSDIGVASFGQPQHF
NA,TRBD1,TRBJ1-5,TRBV14,TGTGCCAGCAGCCTACGGGACAGGGGGCATCAGCCCCAGCATTTT,CASSLRDRGHQPQHF
few,TRBD2,TRBJ2-3,TRBV10-2,TGCGCCAGCATAGGCGGGAGAGTGGGCACAGATACGCAGTATTTT,CASIGGRVGTDTQYF